The 30 T cell receptor beta chains listed next were all sequenced from one sample in a study of control samples from healthy donors and cancer patients. Some clones are missing from TCRdb's copy, which holds only in-frame ones; the method was immunoSEQ multiplex PCR. The sample shows some 120,000 clones, around nine tenths of them seen only once. The sequenced sample consisted of blood. The origin of the receptors is a man in his fifties in good health.

This sequence joins TRBV3-1 (or the pseudogene TRBV3-2) and TRBJ2-2, with 12 positions matching TRBD2. The trim removed 3 bases at V and 0 bases at J, leaving 5 bases unmatched. The CDR3 runs 18 residues. Germline-derived CDR1 and CDR2 are LGHDT and YNNKEL (reference sequence). The DNA for the CDR3 is TGTGCCAGCAGCCACGCTAGCGGGGGGGCCGCGAACACCGGGGAGCTGTTTTTT. Translation gives CASSHASGGAANTGELFF.

V is TRBV7-6 and J is TRBJ2-3; D tentatively fits TRBD1 or TRBD2 (6 bases each). This CDR3 contains 15 residues. The V and J ends lost 1 base and 4 bases respectively, with 12 bases between them. Germline-derived CDR1 and CDR2 are SGHVS and FNYEAQ. CDR3 DNA sequence: TGTGCCAGCAGCTTAGGAGGGGGGATCGCAGATACGCAGTATTTT. It is translated as CASSLGGGIADTQYF.

The chain joins TRBV6-4 to TRBJ2-5, with D perhaps being TRBD1 or TRBD2 (5 bases each). The V end was cut by 3 bases, the J end by 7 bases, with 12 bases between. This CDR3 spans 13 amino acids. The germline V gene encodes CDR1 MRHNA and CDR2 SNTAGT. The CDR3: CASSDTRGGTQYF. DNA of the CDR3: TGTGCCAGCAGTGATACGAGGGGCGGGACCCAGTACTTC.

This chain uses TRBV30 with TRBJ2-7, with TRBD2 matching over 8 bases. With 3 bases clipped from V and 0 bases from J, the junction kept 13 bases outside the gene matches. The CDR3 spans 17 residues. Looked up from germline, CDR1 is GTSNPN and CDR2 is SVGIG (reference sequence). The CDR3 DNA is TGTGCCTGGAGCTCCACGACGCCTAGCGGGCACTCCTACGAGCAGTACTTC. It codes for CAWSSTTPSGHSYEQYF.

The chain carries TRBV5-1 and TRBJ2-3; no definite D call. The germline V and J ends were trimmed by 5 bases and 2 bases, with 9 bases remaining between them. The germline gives CDR1 SGHRS, CDR2 YFSETQ. The length of the CDR3 is 13 residues. The CDR3 DNA sequence: TGCGCCAGCAGAAAGGAAATCACAGATACGCAGTATTTT. The encoded protein is CASRKEITDTQYF.

V and J are TRBV5-6 and TRBJ1-2; 9 bases map to TRBD1. Germline assignment: CDR1 SGHDT and CDR2 YYEEEE. The CDR3 sequence is 15 residues long. The V and J ends lost 2 bases and 1 base, in that order; junction bases with no gene match: 3. CDR3 sequence (DNA): TGTGCCAGCAGCTTCGGGGACAGGGTTAACTATGGCTACACCTTC. The encoded protein is CASSFGDRVNYGYTF.

The J gene is TRBJ1-1, the V gene TRBV5-8, with 8 positions matching TRBD1. Germline CDR1 SGHTS, CDR2 YDEGEE. This CDR3 is 14 amino acids long. J gave up 6 bases and V 4 bases, and 8 bases lay outside the gene matches. CDR3 in amino acids: CASSQTGVWSEAFF. CDR3 in DNA: TGTGCCAGCAGCCAGACAGGGGTGTGGTCTGAAGCTTTCTTT.

This chain uses TRBV6-1 with TRBJ2-1; possibly TRBD1 or TRBD2 for D (6 bases each). The CDR3 loop spans 17 amino acids. Trimming took 3 bases from V and 1 from J, leaving 16 bases between them. Germline lookup yields CDR1 MNHNS and CDR2 SASEGT. The CDR3 DNA reads TGTGCCAGCAGTGATTTGTGGGGGGCTACTTCCTACAATGAGCAGTTCTTC. Residues: CASSDLWGATSYNEQFF.

This chain uses TRBV10-3 with TRBJ1-1, with no clear D. The V and J ends lost 5 bases and 2 bases respectively, with 21 bases between them. This CDR3 comprises 17 residues. CDR1 and CDR2 from the germline V gene are ENHRY and SYGVKD. The CDR3 DNA reads TGTGCCATCAGTCCCTCTCTGCTCCCGAGTACTAACACTGAAGCTTTCTTT. Protein sequence: CAISPSLLPSTNTEAFF.

This clone was recorded only once. The rearrangement links TRBV7-9 to TRBJ2-5; no firm D call. The length of the CDR3 is 14 residues. V was clipped by 6 bases and J by 1 base, with 12 bases between them. Germline CDR1 and CDR2: SEHNR and FQNEAQ (reference sequence). The CDR3 DNA reads TGTGCCAGCAGGAACGGCGGTAGCCAAGAGACCCAGTACTTC. Translation gives CASRNGGSQETQYF.

In its sample, this clone was seen once. V is TRBV9 and J is TRBJ1-1, with D perhaps TRBD1 (6 bases). Germline V gene data show CDR1 as SGDLS and CDR2 as YYNGEE. The length of the CDR3 is 13 residues. The ends were cut back, 6 bases at V and 1 base at J, with 10 bases in the middle. In DNA, the CDR3 is TGTGCCAGCATGGGGGGGCAGAACACTGAAGCTTTCTTT. Its protein is CASMGGQNTEAFF. The full variable domain, completed using reference TRBV9 and TRBJ1-1, is DSGVTQTPKHLITATGQRVTLRCSPRSGDLSVYWYQQSLDQGLQFLIQYYNGEERAKGNILERFSAQQFPDLHSELNLSSLELGDSALYFCASMGGQNTEAFFGQGTRLTVV.

On this clone itself: The same CDR3 is also encoded by other DNA sequences in this sample. The chain combines TRBV6-1 with TRBJ2-7, with D hard to call. V lost 2 bases and J 0 bases, leaving 2 bases between the germline ends. The CDR3 consists of 12 residues. Germline V gene data show CDR1 as MNHNS and CDR2 as SASEGT. CDR3 sequence (DNA): TGTGCCAGCAGTGAAAGCTCCTACGAGCAGTACTTC. Protein sequence: CASSESSYEQYF.

The genes are TRBV6-5 and TRBJ2-2; no firm D call. Per germline, CDR1 MNHEY and CDR2 SVGAGI. The CDR3 sequence is 14 residues long. V lost 8 bases to trimming and J lost 0 bases, with 10 bases between them. CDR3 residues: CASLGSANTGELFF. In DNA, the CDR3 is TGTGCCAGCCTCGGCAGCGCGAACACCGGGGAGCTGTTTTTT.

The rearrangement joins TRBV5-1 to TRBJ2-6; perhaps TRBD2 as D (6 bases). Per the germline V gene, CDR1 is SGHRS and CDR2 is YFSETQ. Trimming stripped 2 bases from V and 4 bases from J, with 22 bases between. This CDR3 is 19 amino acids long. CDR3 DNA: TGCGCCAGCAGCTTTGTCGGACGCCCGGGACTGGCCGGGGCCAACGTCCTGACTTTC. Translation gives CASSFVGRPGLAGANVLTF.

A word on this clone: The CDR3 ends on some other residue instead of the conserved phenylalanine or tryptophan, so this is likely a read error. The DNA is left out, because the CDR3 cannot be placed on it with certainty; the CDR3 is given as TCRdb lists it. This chain's CDR3 is CASSSRQREETMV. The chain links TRBV11-2 to TRBJ2-3; no check of the table's D call, TRBD2, against the DNA was made. The germline gives CDR1 SGHAT, CDR2 FQNNGV. The CDR3 extends over 13 residues, inclusive of both ends.

This chain connects TRBV6-4 to TRBJ1-3; D is ambiguous. CDR1 and CDR2 (germline): MRHNA, SNTAGT. The CDR3 totals 13 residues. Deletions cut 2 bases from V and 4 bases from J, with 6 bases between. The CDR3, as DNA: TGTGCCAGCAGTGACATATCAGGAAACACCATATATTTT. This encodes CASSDISGNTIYF.

The chain employs TRBV4-2 and TRBJ1-6, with TRBD1 identical over 7 bases. The germline V gene encodes CDR1 LGHNA and CDR2 YNFKEQ. This CDR3 region has 16 residues. The junction had 7 bases not matched to a gene; V was cut back by 2 bases and J by 6 bases. CDR3 protein: CASSQSSGQTNSPLHF. The CDR3 DNA reads TGTGCCAGCAGCCAATCTTCGGGACAGACTAATTCACCCCTCCACTTT.

This rearrangement joins TRBV6-5 to TRBJ1-1; 7 bases align to TRBD1. The trim removed 6 bases at V and 5 bases at J, leaving 9 bases unmatched. This CDR3 is built from 14 residues. Germline lookup yields CDR1 MNHEY and CDR2 SVGAGI. The CDR3 region is CASRSHRGGTEAFF. In DNA form, the CDR3 reads TGTGCCAGCAGATCCCACAGGGGTGGGACTGAAGCTTTCTTT.

This chain joins TRBV6-4 and TRBJ2-1; 7 positions agree with TRBD2. Germline trimming cut 0 bases from V and 3 bases from J; bases unmatched to any gene: 5. The CDR3 loop spans 16 amino acids. CDR1 and CDR2 (germline): MRHNA, SNTAGT. The chain's CDR3 is CASSDSVGGGYNEQFF. CDR3 DNA: TGTGCCAGCAGTGACTCTGTCGGCGGGGGCTACAATGAGCAGTTCTTC.

The V call is TRBV27, the J call TRBJ1-1; D not certain. Trimming stripped 6 bases from V and 1 base from J, with 12 bases between. The CDR3 contains 14 residues. Germline CDR1 reads MNHEY; CDR2 reads SMNVEV (reference sequence). This CDR3 reads CASSPWVGNTEAFF. The CDR3 region has the DNA TGTGCCAGCAGCCCTTGGGTGGGGAACACTGAAGCTTTCTTT.

The chain carries TRBV5-6 and TRBJ1-2, with TRBD1 matching over 9 bases. Germline values: CDR1 SGHDT, CDR2 YYEEEE. The ends lost 0 bases at V and 4 bases at J; junction bases unmatched: 4. CDR3 length: 15 residues. CDR3 region: CASSLAGQGIYGYTF. CDR3 in DNA: TGTGCCAGCAGCTTGGCCGGACAGGGGATCTATGGCTACACCTTC.

The V gene is TRBV27, the J gene TRBJ1-5; D remains ambiguous. CDR1 and CDR2 (germline): MNHEY, SMNVEV (reference sequence). CDR3 length: 14 amino acids. Trimming shortened V by 6 bases and J by 7 bases, and 16 bases separated the two germline ends. The CDR3 reads CASRMPPGWQPQHF. In nucleotides, the CDR3 is TGTGCCAGCAGGATGCCCCCGGGGTGGCAGCCCCAGCATTTT.

The rearrangement links TRBV24-1 to TRBJ2-3; 8 bases match TRBD2. With V trimmed by 3 bases and J by 6 bases, 4 bases remained unmatched. Looked up from germline, CDR1 is KGHDR and CDR2 is SFDVKD. CDR3 size: 14 residues. The chain's CDR3 is CATSDRVAGDTQYF. The CDR3 nucleotides are TGTGCCACCAGTGATAGGGTAGCGGGGGATACGCAGTATTTT.

The chain has TRBV7-9 and TRBJ2-3, with D perhaps TRBD1 or TRBD2 (5 bases each). This CDR3 has 17 residues. Trimming removed 0 bases from V and 0 bases from J, with 13 bases in between. Germline lookup yields CDR1 SEHNR and CDR2 FQNEAQ (reference sequence). Written as DNA, the CDR3 is TGTGCCAGCAGCTTAGCGCTCGGTGGGGGTAGCACAGATACGCAGTATTTT. This gives the protein CASSLALGGGSTDTQYF.

The gene calls are TRBV7-9 and TRBJ1-2, with D maybe TRBD1 (6 bases). The CDR3 is 16 amino acids. The germline V gene encodes CDR1 SEHNR and CDR2 FQNEAQ (reference sequence). Trimming left V 0 bases short and J 6 bases short, with 17 bases between. The CDR3 protein is CASSLANPEQGHGYTF. The CDR3 DNA follows: TGTGCCAGCAGCTTAGCGAACCCCGAGCAGGGGCATGGCTACACCTTC.

The chain combines TRBV6-6 with TRBJ2-7; D might be TRBD1 (6 bases). Germline V gives CDR1 MNHNY, CDR2 SVGAGI (reference sequence). V was trimmed by 0 bases and J by 4 bases, leaving 13 bases between them. The CDR3 extends over 15 amino acids. The DNA for the CDR3 is TGTGCCAGCAGTTACTCGGGGGCATTGGGTTACGAGCAGTACTTC. This encodes CASSYSGALGYEQYF.

This chain connects TRBV30 to TRBJ2-6; D gene ambiguous. Trimming took 2 bases from V and 0 from J, leaving 11 bases between them. Germline lookup yields CDR1 GTSNPN and CDR2 SVGIG (reference sequence). This CDR3 has 16 residues. As DNA, the CDR3 is TGTGCCTGGAGTACCGAAAGTTCCTCTGGGGCCAACGTCCTGACTTTC. Its protein product is CAWSTESSSGANVLTF.

The V gene is TRBV11-1, the J gene TRBJ1-2; 7 bases are a match to TRBD1. The V and J ends lost 8 bases and 2 bases, in that order; junction bases with no gene match: 2. The CDR3 extends over 12 amino acids. Germline loops: CDR1 SGHAT, CDR2 FQDESV (reference sequence). The CDR3 DNA is TGTGCCAGCGCGACAGGGAACTATGGCTACACCTTC. Translation: CASATGNYGYTF.

The chain uses TRBV11-3 and TRBJ1-1; 10 nucleotides match TRBD1. This CDR3 contains 16 residues. The ends lost 4 bases at V and 0 bases at J; junction bases unmatched: 5. The V gene's germline CDR1 is SGHNT and CDR2 YENEEA. This CDR3 reads CASSWRQGALNTEAFF. CDR3 bases: TGTGCCAGCAGCTGGAGACAGGGGGCTTTGAACACTGAAGCTTTCTTT.

The CDR3, as DNA: TGTGCCAGCTCAACAAGGACAGGGGATAGTGAAGCTTTCTTT. It translates to CASSTRTGDSEAFF. The chain recombines TRBV18 with TRBJ1-1; 9 bases align to TRBD1. CDR1 and CDR2 (germline): KGHSH, LQKENI. Trimming took 5 bases from V and 7 from J; bases not matched to a gene: 8. The CDR3 runs 14 residues. The full variable domain, with the rest looked up from reference TRBV18 and TRBJ1-1, is NAGVMQNPRHLVRRRGQEARLRCSPMKGHSHVYWYRQLPEEGLKFMVYLQKENIIDESGMPKERFSAEFPKEGPSILRIQQVVRGDSAAYFCASSTRTGDSEAFFGQGTRLTVV.